This T cell receptor beta chain derives from a study of blood T cell repertoires in COVID-19. For the study at large: PBMCs, B-cell-depleted T cells, or T cells were the source of the cDNA or gDNA that made up the material.

This CDR3 contains 17 residues. The germline V gene encodes CDR1 SGHVS and CDR2 FQNEAQ. V lost 5 bases, J lost 4 bases, and 9 bases stayed unmatched. Original handling: How many nucleated cells were present was estimated from reference gene primer amplification. TCRdb keeps only in-frame clones here, not all; method: immunoSEQ multiplex PCR. The V and J calls and the clone size are those of that table, but D and trimming were determined from the DNA. The data hold tens of thousands of clones, with 90% observed a single time. The origin of this receptor is a man in his 60s with active or convalescent COVID-19. The chain carries TRBV7-8 and TRBJ2-1, with 12 bases aligning to TRBD2. Sequences were obtained from peripheral blood. CDR3 amino acids: CASSLGLAGGLYNEQFF. CDR3 sequence (DNA): TGTGCCAGCAGCCTAGGCCTAGCGGGGGGGCTTTACAATGAGCAGTTCTTC.